These 19 T cell receptor beta chains came from one sample sequenced in a study of Ad26.COV2.S vaccination and SARS-CoV-2 variants. Clones were sequenced by immunoSEQ multiplex PCR, and TCRdb holds only the in-frame ones, with some missing. The table has around 350,000 clones, approximately 90% seen once. Sequenced material: peripheral blood, taken after recovery from COVID-19. The origin of the receptors is a human donor who had recovered from COVID-19.

The chain uses TRBV5-1 and TRBJ1-1; 8 positions agree with TRBD1. This CDR3 comprises 14 residues. Looked up from germline, CDR1 is SGHRS and CDR2 is YFSETQ. V was clipped by 3 bases and J by 1 base; unmatched bases: 2. The CDR3 is CASSSDRANTEAFF. CDR3 nucleotides: TGCGCCAGCAGCTCGGACAGGGCGAACACTGAAGCTTTCTTT.

This chain uses TRBV4-3 with TRBJ2-7, with D possibly matching TRBD1 (5 bases). V was clipped by 2 bases and J by 4 bases, with 9 bases between them. Germline V CDR1 and CDR2: LGHNA, YSLEER. The CDR3 has 13 residues. CDR3: CASSQRSGYEQYF. The CDR3 region has the DNA TGCGCCAGCAGCCAACGATCAGGGTACGAGCAGTACTTC.

The chain links TRBV25-1 to TRBJ2-7; D is possibly TRBD1 or TRBD2 (5 bases each). The CDR3 runs to 14 residues. The germline V gene has CDR1 MGHDK and CDR2 SYGVNS. Trimming removed 4 bases at V and 7 bases at J, with 17 bases between. CDR3 nucleotide sequence: TGTGCCAGCAGTGGACAGCTAGAACAGCGGGAGCAGTACTTC. Translating it yields CASSGQLEQREQYF.

V gene TRBV6-2 or TRBV6-3 combines with J gene TRBJ1-1; maybe TRBD1 (6 bases). The CDR3 is made up of 17 amino acids. The V gene's germline CDR1 is MNHEY and CDR2 SVGEGT. The V end lost 0 bases, the J end lost 5 bases, and 19 bases lay between the germline ends. The CDR3 is CASSYSSGKGGFTEAFF. DNA of the CDR3: TGTGCCAGCAGTTACTCTAGCGGAAAAGGGGGATTTACTGAAGCTTTCTTT.

The chain links TRBV5-1 to TRBJ1-4, with TRBD1 matching over 7 bases. This CDR3 region has 15 residues. V lost 5 bases and J lost 4; bases outside the gene matches: 8. Looked up from germline, CDR1 is SGHRS and CDR2 is YFSETQ. CDR3 sequence reads: CASRQTGTDNEKLFF. DNA for the CDR3: TGCGCCAGCAGGCAAACCGGGACAGATAATGAAAAACTGTTTTTT. Complete variable domain (other parts from reference TRBV5-1 and TRBJ1-4): KAGVTQTPRYLIKTRGQQVTLSCSPISGHRSVSWYQQTPGQGLQFLFEYFSETQRNKGNFPGRFSGRQFSNSRSEMNVSTLELGDSALYLCASRQTGTDNEKLFFGSGTQLSVL.

This clone was found once. The chain has TRBV6-1 and TRBJ1-4; D is unresolved. V lost 3 bases and J lost 8, with 13 bases in between. Germline V gives CDR1 MNHNS, CDR2 SASEGT. The CDR3 has 14 residues. CDR3 bases: TGTGCCAGCAGTGAGATGTGGACGGCCGAAAAACTGTTTTTT. Protein product: CASSEMWTAEKLFF.

This clone was recorded once. The genes are TRBV3-1 (or the pseudogene TRBV3-2) and TRBJ2-1; 16 positions match TRBD2. The ends lost 5 bases at V and 4 bases at J; junction bases unmatched: 14. Germline CDR1 and CDR2: LGHDT and YNNKEL (reference sequence). This CDR3 comprises 20 residues. Here the CDR3 DNA reads TGTGCCAGCAGCTTCCTATCGGGACTAGCGGGGGGGAAGAAATACAATGAGCAGTTCTTC. Translation gives CASSFLSGLAGGKKYNEQFF.

The V and J genes are TRBV5-8 and TRBJ1-5; no firm D call. The CDR3 extends over 15 amino acids. V shed 2 bases and J shed 2 bases, with 11 bases lying between them. CDR1 is SGHTS and CDR2 is YDEGEE in the germline V gene. The CDR3 DNA reads TGTGCCAGCAGCTTTTGGTATGGGGGCAATCAGCCCCAGCATTTT. Its protein product is CASSFWYGGNQPQHF.

In its sample, this clone was seen once. The J gene is TRBJ1-6, the V gene TRBV6-1; D possibly corresponds to TRBD1 (5 bases). CDR1 and CDR2 (germline): MNHNS, SASEGT. There are 17 residues in the CDR3. Trimming shortened V by 1 base and J by 5 bases, and 15 bases separated the two germline ends. In nucleotides, the CDR3 is TGTGCCAGCAGTGAAGTGGGACCACGTCGGAATAATTCACCCCTCCACTTT. Translated: CASSEVGPRRNNSPLHF.

This sequence joins TRBV27 and TRBJ2-1; TRBD1 aligns across 7 bases. This CDR3 spans 17 amino acids. Per the germline V gene, CDR1 is MNHEY and CDR2 is SMNVEV (reference sequence). V lost 2 bases, J lost 0 bases, and 7 bases stayed unmatched. The CDR3 loop is CASSLRGLGSSYNEQFF. The CDR3 bases are TGTGCCAGCAGTTTAAGGGGGCTGGGGAGCTCCTACAATGAGCAGTTCTTC.

This clone appeared once. The chain is built from TRBV9 and TRBJ1-5, with 8 nucleotides matching TRBD1. V dropped 3 bases and J dropped 7; count of bases not matched to a gene: 6. This CDR3 has 14 amino acids. Germline values: CDR1 SGDLS, CDR2 YYNGEE. The CDR3: CASSAGTGIQPQHF. In nucleotides, the CDR3 is TGTGCCAGCAGCGCCGGGACAGGTATCCAGCCCCAGCATTTT.

The CDR3: CASSLPTGGYNYGYTF. The CDR3, as DNA: TGTGCCAGCAGCCTCCCCACGGGGGGCTACAACTATGGCTACACCTTC. The chain recombines TRBV5-4 with TRBJ1-2; possibly TRBD1 for D (6 bases). There are 16 residues in the CDR3. Germline lookup yields CDR1 SGHNT and CDR2 YYREEE (reference sequence). V was pared by 4 bases and J by 2 bases, with 18 bases between.

This chain links TRBV4-1 with TRBJ2-1; the match to TRBD2 covers 13 bases. CDR3 size: 15 residues. Trimming cost V 6 bases and J 8 bases; bases outside gene matches: 7. CDR1 is MGHRA and CDR2 is YSYEKL in the germline V gene. The CDR3 bases are TGCGCCAGCAGACGCACTAGCGGGGGGGCCTATGAGCAGTTCTTC. Translating gives CASRRTSGGAYEQFF.

The chain uses TRBV7-9 and TRBJ1-2, with unresolved D. Germline V gene data show CDR1 as SEHNR and CDR2 as FQNEAQ (reference sequence). This CDR3 has 12 residues. V was pared by 5 bases and J by 4 bases, with 8 bases between. The CDR3 bases are TGTGCCAGCAGCGACGGTTCCTATGGCTACACCTTC. Translating it yields CASSDGSYGYTF. Full variable domain (outside the CDR3, taken from reference TRBV7-9 and TRBJ1-2): DTGVSQNPRHKITKRGQNVTFRCDPISEHNRLYWYRQTLGQGPEFLTYFQNEAQLEKSRLLSDRFSAERPKGSFSTLEIQRTEQGDSAMYLCASSDGSYGYTFGSGTRLTVV.

In its sample, this clone was seen once. The genes are TRBV11-2 and TRBJ1-1; D unresolved. With 3 bases removed from V and 5 bases from J, the gap between germline ends came to 10 bases. This CDR3 region has 13 residues. Germline loops: CDR1 SGHAT, CDR2 FQNNGV. In nucleotides, the CDR3 is TGTGCCAGCAGCTTTGGCGGGGATACTGAAGCTTTCTTT. Its protein is CASSFGGDTEAFF. The variable domain in full, with the rest retrieved from reference TRBV11-2 and TRBJ1-1, is EAGVAQSPRYKIIEKRQSVAFWCNPISGHATLYWYQQILGQGPKLLIQFQNNGVVDDSQLPKDRFSAERLKGVDSTLKIQPAKLEDSAVYLCASSFGGDTEAFFGQGTRLTVV.

V and J are TRBV27 and TRBJ1-5; D not certain. This CDR3 is 15 amino acids long. The V end was cut by 8 bases, the J end by 0 bases, with 14 bases between. Germline CDR1 and CDR2: MNHEY and SMNVEV (reference sequence). The chain's CDR3 is CASAHNANSNQPQHF. CDR3 bases: TGTGCCAGCGCTCATAACGCCAATAGCAATCAGCCCCAGCATTTT.

A few counts support this clone. The rearrangement uses TRBV7-9 and TRBJ1-4, with 7 bases lining up with TRBD1. This CDR3 spans 14 amino acids. CDR1 and CDR2 from the germline V gene are SEHNR and FQNEAQ (reference sequence). V lost 8 bases and J lost 8; bases outside the gene matches: 11. For the CDR3, the DNA is TGTGCCAGCCGCCGACAGGGTAGGAGCGAAAAACTGTTTTTT. Its protein is CASRRQGRSEKLFF.

The chain has TRBV27 and TRBJ2-6, with 7 bases aligning to TRBD1. After removal of 3 bases from V and 1 base from J, the junction contained 15 bases not matched to a gene. Germline assignment: CDR1 MNHEY and CDR2 SMNVEV (reference sequence). There are 20 residues in the CDR3. CDR3 loop: CASSFAVPGTVMSGANVLTF. As DNA, the CDR3 is TGTGCCAGCAGTTTTGCAGTTCCCGGGACAGTGATGTCTGGGGCCAACGTCCTGACTTTC.

This clone was picked up one time. This sequence joins TRBV19 and TRBJ1-6; 10 bases line up with TRBD1. This CDR3 comprises 16 residues. Germline V gene lookup returns CDR1 LNHDA and CDR2 SQIVND (reference sequence). Trimming took 2 bases from V and 12 from J; bases not matched to a gene: 10. The CDR3 nucleotides read TGTGCCAGTAGTATAATGTTCAGGACAGGGGGTGAACCCCTCCACTTT. This codes for CASSIMFRTGGEPLHF. Based on the CDR3 plus reference TRBV19 and TRBJ1-6, the full variable domain is DGGITQSPKYLFRKEGQNVTLSCEQNLNHDAMYWYRQDPGQGLRLIYYSQIVNDFQKGDIAEGYSVSREKKESFPLTVTSAQKNPTAFYLCASSIMFRTGGEPLHFGNGTRLTVT.